The clone carrying this T cell receptor (beta chain) was seen a handful of times. The junction shows a germline mismatch at one end, possibly a read error. This sample is drawn from a study of beta chain features in type 1 diabetes. Whole-study context: Patients were similar to healthy donors in age and gender (as well as in cell yields). The study examined about 100,000,000 sorted cells across all samples.

The authors reverse transcribed all of the isolated RNA, so sequencing captured expressed TCRB transcripts. Libraries were prepared by immunoSEQ multiplex PCR; TCRdb keeps only in-frame clonotypes and omits some of them. The data contain under 200,000 clones, about 9.1% of them singletons. In total, each donor contributed a single heparinised blood draw that averaged around 110 mL. Each of the CD4+ naive, central memory, regulatory and stem cell-like memory populations was sorted via CD45RO/CCR7/CD25/CD127/CD95/CD27. The V gene's germline CDR1 is SGHNT and CDR2 YYREEE (reference sequence). This CDR3 has 17 residues.

This chain joins TRBV5-4 and TRBJ2-2; possibly TRBD2 for D (5 bases). The source is a woman aged 18-29 years in good health. Sequenced sample: central memory CD4+ T cells from blood. As DNA, the CDR3 is TGCGCCAGCAGCCAAGTGGGAAGAGGGAGGAACACCGGGGAGCTGTTTTTT. The encoded protein is CASSQVGRGRNTGELFF.